This TCR beta chain was sequenced for a study of cytomegalovirus exposure and HLA in healthy donors. Points from the study as a whole: A cluster of highly shared sequence variants was likely a sequencing artifact. The study had only CMV serostatus as immune exposure information.

Researchers ran the PCR with 60 Vbeta and 13 Jbeta primers. The assay was immunoSEQ multiplex PCR, and TCRdb's table has in-frame clones only and misses some. The table has around 120,000 clones, about 80% seen once. Germline V gives CDR1 LNHNV, CDR2 YYDKDF (reference sequence). The trim removed 3 bases at V and 2 bases at J, leaving 1 base unmatched. CDR3 length: 15 residues. With respect to this clone: Its antigen is not known.

The source of this sequence is a woman aged 50 to 60 in good health and CMV-seronegative. Material: PBMCs. This chain links TRBV15 with TRBJ1-4; 9 bases are shared with TRBD1. CDR3 amino acids: CATSRTGGTNEKLFF. In DNA, the CDR3 is TGTGCCACCAGCAGGACAGGGGGGACTAATGAAAAACTGTTTTTT.